These 6 T cell receptor beta chains share one sample of origin, sequenced in a study of Ad26.COV2.S vaccination and SARS-CoV-2 variants. Stated treatment: around 19 received Ad26.COV2.S at low or high dose, single or two shots; roughly 5 received placebo; per-sample allocation not given. The investigators took samples on day 63 after the first vaccine or placebo injection. Sequencing was performed with immunoSEQ multiplex PCR; in TCRdb, only in-frame clones are kept and a portion is missing. The data contain 450,000 to 550,000 clones, approximately 90% of them seen just once; the ten biggest clones take up 1.5% to 2%. Material: peripheral blood, obtained in a trial of Ad26.COV2.S vaccine versus placebo. Source of these receptors: a person aged 18-60 years who received the Ad26.COV2.S COVID-19 vaccine or a placebo.

The J gene is TRBJ1-6, the V gene TRBV4-3; TRBD1 agrees at 9 bases. Germline CDR1 LGHNA, CDR2 YSLEER. This CDR3 has 16 amino acids. With V trimmed by 3 bases and J by 11 bases, 11 bases remained unmatched. CDR3 loop: CASSHLGTGRRAPLHF. CDR3 bases: TGCGCCAGCAGCCATTTGGGGACAGGGAGGAGGGCACCCCTCCACTTT.

The gene calls are TRBV6-5 and TRBJ1-1, with no clear D. This CDR3 comprises 15 residues. V lost 6 bases, J lost 1 base, and 15 bases lay in between. Germline values: CDR1 MNHEY, CDR2 SVGAGI. CDR3 loop: CASRPRNFENTEAFF. CDR3 nucleotide sequence: TGTGCCAGCAGACCGCGGAACTTCGAGAACACTGAAGCTTTCTTT.

The V gene is TRBV29-1, the J gene TRBJ2-7, with 7 bases matching TRBD1. The length of the CDR3 is 13 residues. The V gene's germline CDR1 is SQVTM and CDR2 ANQGSEA. The V segment lost 4 bases and the J segment 2 bases; nucleotides outside the gene matches: 5. The CDR3 region has the DNA TGCAGCGTTGTGACAGGGACAACCTACGAGCAGTACTTC. Translating gives CSVVTGTTYEQYF.

V and J are TRBV28 and TRBJ1-4; 7 bases map to TRBD1. The ends lost 8 bases at V and 8 bases at J; junction bases unmatched: 8. The CDR3 is 13 residues long. Germline CDR1 is MDHEN and CDR2 is SYDVKM. CDR3 sequence (DNA): TGTGCCAGCGGGGACAGAGCCAAAGAAAAACTGTTTTTT. Residues: CASGDRAKEKLFF.

The CDR3 loop reads CASSPLGQTYNEQFF. CDR3 nucleotides: TGTGCCAGCTCACCCCTAGGACAGACGTACAATGAGCAGTTCTTC. This chain connects TRBV18 to TRBJ2-1, with TRBD1 as a possible D gene (6 bases). Looked up from germline, CDR1 is KGHSH and CDR2 is LQKENI. V was clipped by 3 bases and J by 4 bases, with 13 bases between them. CDR3 length: 15 amino acids.

The J gene is TRBJ1-1, the V gene TRBV19, with 9 bases aligning to TRBD1. This CDR3 comprises 20 residues. The V segment lost 6 bases and the J segment 5 bases; nucleotides outside the gene matches: 25. Germline CDR1 is LNHDA and CDR2 is SQIVND (reference sequence). In nucleotides, the CDR3 is TGTGCCAGTAGAGGCCCCCTTGAACCCCCAACAGGGGGCGCGGGTACTGAAGCTTTCTTT. This translates into CASRGPLEPPTGGAGTEAFF.